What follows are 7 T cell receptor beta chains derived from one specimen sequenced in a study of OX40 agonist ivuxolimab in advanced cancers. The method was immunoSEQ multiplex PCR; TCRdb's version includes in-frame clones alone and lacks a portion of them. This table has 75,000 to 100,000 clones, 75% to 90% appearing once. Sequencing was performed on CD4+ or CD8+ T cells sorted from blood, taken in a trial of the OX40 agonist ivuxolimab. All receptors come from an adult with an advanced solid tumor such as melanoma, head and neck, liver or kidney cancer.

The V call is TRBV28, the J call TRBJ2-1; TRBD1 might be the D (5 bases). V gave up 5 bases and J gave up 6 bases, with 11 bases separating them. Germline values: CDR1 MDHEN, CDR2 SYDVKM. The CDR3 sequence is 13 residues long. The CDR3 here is CASSPPTVNEQFF. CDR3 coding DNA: TGTGCCAGCAGTCCCCCGACAGTCAATGAGCAGTTCTTC. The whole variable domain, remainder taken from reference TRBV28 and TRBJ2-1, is DVKVTQSSRYLVKRTGEKVFLECVQDMDHENMFWYRQDPGLGLRLIYFSYDVKMKEKGDIPEGYSVSREKKERFSLILESASTNQTSMYLCASSPPTVNEQFFGPGTRLTVL.

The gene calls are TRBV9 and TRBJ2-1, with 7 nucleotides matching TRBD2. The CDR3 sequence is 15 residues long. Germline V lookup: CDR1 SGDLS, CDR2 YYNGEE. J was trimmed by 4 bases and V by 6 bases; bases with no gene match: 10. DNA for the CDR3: TGTGCCAGCACCCGTAGGGCTAGCGGATACAATGAGCAGTTCTTC. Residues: CASTRRASGYNEQFF.

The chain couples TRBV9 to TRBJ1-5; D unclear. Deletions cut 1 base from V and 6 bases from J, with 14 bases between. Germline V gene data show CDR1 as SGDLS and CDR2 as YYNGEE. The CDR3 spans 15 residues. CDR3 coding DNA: TGTGCCAGCAGCGTAAGCCCGGGCCTAGGTCAGCCCCAGCATTTT. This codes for CASSVSPGLGQPQHF.

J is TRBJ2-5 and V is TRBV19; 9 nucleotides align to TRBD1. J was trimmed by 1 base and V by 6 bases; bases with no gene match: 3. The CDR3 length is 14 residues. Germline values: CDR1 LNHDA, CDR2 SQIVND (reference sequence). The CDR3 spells CASRLTGGQETQYF. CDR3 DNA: TGTGCCAGTAGGCTGACAGGGGGCCAAGAGACCCAGTACTTC.

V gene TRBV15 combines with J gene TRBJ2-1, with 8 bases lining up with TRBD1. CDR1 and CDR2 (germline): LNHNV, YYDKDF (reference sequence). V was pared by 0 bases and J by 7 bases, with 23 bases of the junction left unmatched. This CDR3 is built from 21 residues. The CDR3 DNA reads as TGTGCCACCAGCAGAGATACAGGGGGTGACAATGGGCAGGGACATTGGAATGAGCAGTTCTTC. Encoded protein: CATSRDTGGDNGQGHWNEQFF.

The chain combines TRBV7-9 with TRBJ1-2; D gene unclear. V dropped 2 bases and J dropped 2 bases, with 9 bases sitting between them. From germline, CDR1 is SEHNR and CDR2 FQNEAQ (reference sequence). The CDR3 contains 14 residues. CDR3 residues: CASSLFGVNYGYTF. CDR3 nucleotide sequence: TGTGCCAGCAGCTTATTCGGGGTAAACTATGGCTACACCTTC.

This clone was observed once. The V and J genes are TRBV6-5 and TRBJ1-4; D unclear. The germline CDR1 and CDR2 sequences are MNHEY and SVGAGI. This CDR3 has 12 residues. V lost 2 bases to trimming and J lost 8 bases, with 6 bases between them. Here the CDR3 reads CASSYREEKLFF. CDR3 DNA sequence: TGTGCCAGCAGTTACAGGGAAGAAAAACTGTTTTTT.